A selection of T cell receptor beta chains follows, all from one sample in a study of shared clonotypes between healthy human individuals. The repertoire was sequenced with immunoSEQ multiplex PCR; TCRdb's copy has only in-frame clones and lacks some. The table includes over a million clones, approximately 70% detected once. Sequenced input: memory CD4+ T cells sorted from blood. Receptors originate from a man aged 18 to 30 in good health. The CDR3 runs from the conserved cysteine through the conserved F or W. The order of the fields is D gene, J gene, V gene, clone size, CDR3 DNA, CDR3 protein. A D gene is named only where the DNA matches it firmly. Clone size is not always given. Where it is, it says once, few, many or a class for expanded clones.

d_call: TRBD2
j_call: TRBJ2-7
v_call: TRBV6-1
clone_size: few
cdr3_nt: TGTGCCAGCAGCCGTACTAGCGGGGGGCCCTACGAGCAGTACTTC
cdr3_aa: CASSRTSGGPYEQYF

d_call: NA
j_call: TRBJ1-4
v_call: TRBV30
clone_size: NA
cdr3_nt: TGTGCCTGGAGCGGGCAGGGATACCTCGGGAAACTGTTTTTT
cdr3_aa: CAWSGQGYLGKLFF

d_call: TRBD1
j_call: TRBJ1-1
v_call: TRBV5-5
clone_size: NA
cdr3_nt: TGTGCCAGCAACTTGGGGGACAGGGAGAGGACTGAAGCTTTCTTT
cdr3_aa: CASNLGDRERTEAFF

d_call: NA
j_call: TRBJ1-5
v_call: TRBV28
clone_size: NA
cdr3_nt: TGTGCCAGCAGTCCCATCCTCCGGGGGCACCAGCCCCAGCATTTT
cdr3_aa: CASSPILRGHQPQHF

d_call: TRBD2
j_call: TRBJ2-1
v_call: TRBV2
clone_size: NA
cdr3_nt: TGTGCCAGCACCCATTCTAGCGGGAGAGGGAATGAGCAGTTCTTC
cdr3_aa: CASTHSSGRGNEQFF

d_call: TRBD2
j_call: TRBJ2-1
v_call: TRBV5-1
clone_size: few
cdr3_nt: TGCGCCAGCAGCCCTCCCGGGGGGTACAATGAGCAGTTCTTC
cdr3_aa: CASSPPGGYNEQFF

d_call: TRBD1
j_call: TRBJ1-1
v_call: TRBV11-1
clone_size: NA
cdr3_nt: TGTGCCAGCAGCTTATGGGACAGGCCGACCATGAACACTGAAGCTTTCTTT
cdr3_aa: CASSLWDRPTMNTEAFF

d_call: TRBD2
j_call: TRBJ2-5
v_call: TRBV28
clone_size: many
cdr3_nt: TGTGCCAGCAGACCTAGCGGGGGGGCCTCAGAGACCCAGTACTTC
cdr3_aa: CASRPSGGASETQYF

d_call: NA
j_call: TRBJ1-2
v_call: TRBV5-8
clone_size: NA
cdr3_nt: TGTGCCAGCAGCTTGTGGGAAAACAGTCGTGGCTACACCTTC
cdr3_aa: CASSLWENSRGYTF

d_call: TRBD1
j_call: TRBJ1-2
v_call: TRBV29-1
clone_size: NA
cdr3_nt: TGCAGCGTTGGACACCCTGGGACAGGTCGGGATGGCTACACCTTC
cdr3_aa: CSVGHPGTGRDGYTF

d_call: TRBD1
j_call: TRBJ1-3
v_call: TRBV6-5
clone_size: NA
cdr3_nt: TGTGCCAGCAGTTACCTTCGACAGGGAACTGGAAACACCATATATTTT
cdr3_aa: CASSYLRQGTGNTIYF

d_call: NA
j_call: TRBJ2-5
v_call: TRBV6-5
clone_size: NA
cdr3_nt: TGTGCCAGCAGTACCCGGACTTCACAAGAGACCCAGTACTTC
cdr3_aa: CASSTRTSQETQYF

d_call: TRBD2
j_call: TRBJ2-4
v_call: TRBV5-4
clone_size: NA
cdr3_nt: TGTGCCAGCAGCTTGGAGACTAGCGGGGGAGCCAAAAACATTCAGTACTTC
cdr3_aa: CASSLETSGGAKNIQYF

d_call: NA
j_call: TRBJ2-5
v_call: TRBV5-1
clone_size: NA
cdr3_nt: TGCGCCAGCAGACTCGAAGGGGGTAGAGAGACCCAGTACTTC
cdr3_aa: CASRLEGGRETQYF

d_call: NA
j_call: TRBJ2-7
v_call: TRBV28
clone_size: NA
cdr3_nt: TGTGCCAGCAGTTTAGGAGGGTTCTACGAGCAGTACTTC
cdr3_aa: CASSLGGFYEQYF

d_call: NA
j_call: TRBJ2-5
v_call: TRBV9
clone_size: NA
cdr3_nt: TGTGCCAGCAGCGTAGGGGCCCCTGGGACCCAGTACTTC
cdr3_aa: CASSVGAPGTQYF

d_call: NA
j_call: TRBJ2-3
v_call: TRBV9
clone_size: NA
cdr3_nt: TGTGCCAGCAGCGCACGGACTAGCACAGATACGCAGTATTTT
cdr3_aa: CASSARTSTDTQYF

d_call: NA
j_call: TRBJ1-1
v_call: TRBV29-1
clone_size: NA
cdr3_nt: TGCAGCGTTGTACAGCCAGGGGCTGAAGCTTTCTTT
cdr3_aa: CSVVQPGAEAFF

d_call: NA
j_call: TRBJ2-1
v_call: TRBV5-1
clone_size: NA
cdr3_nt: TGCGCCAGCAGCTTACAGGGCAATGAGCAGTTCTTC
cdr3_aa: CASSLQGNEQFF

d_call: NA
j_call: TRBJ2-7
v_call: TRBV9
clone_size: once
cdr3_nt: TGTGCCAGCAGCGGCAGCTCCCAGGAGCAGTACTTC
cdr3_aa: CASSGSSQEQYF

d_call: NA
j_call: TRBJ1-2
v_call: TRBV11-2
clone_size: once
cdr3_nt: TGTGCCAGCAGCTTACAGGGTAGTGGCTACACCTTC
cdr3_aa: CASSLQGSGYTF

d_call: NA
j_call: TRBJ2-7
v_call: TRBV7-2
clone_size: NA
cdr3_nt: TGTGCCAGCAGCTTGATCAGCCTCTACGAGCAGTACTTC
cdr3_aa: CASSLISLYEQYF

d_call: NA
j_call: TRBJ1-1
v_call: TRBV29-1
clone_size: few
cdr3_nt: TGCAGCGTTGGACAGAACACTGAAGCTTTCTTT
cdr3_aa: CSVGQNTEAFF

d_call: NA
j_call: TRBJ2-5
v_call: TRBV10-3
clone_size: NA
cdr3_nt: TGTGCCATCGCAGGGGGGACAGAACAAGAGACCCAGTACTTC
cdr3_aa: CAIAGGTEQETQYF

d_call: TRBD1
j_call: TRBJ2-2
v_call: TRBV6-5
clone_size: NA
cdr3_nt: TGTGCCAGCAGTAGGGACAGGGACACCGGGGAGCTGTTTTTT
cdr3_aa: CASSRDRDTGELFF

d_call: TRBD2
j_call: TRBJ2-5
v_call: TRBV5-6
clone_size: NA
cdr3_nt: TGTGCCAGCAGCAAAGGACTAGATCTCGAGACCCAGTACTTC
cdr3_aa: CASSKGLDLETQYF

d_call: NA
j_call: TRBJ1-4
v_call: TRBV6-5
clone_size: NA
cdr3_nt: TGTGCCAGCAGTTATAATTCAGGGCCTGAAAAACTGTTTTTT
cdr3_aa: CASSYNSGPEKLFF

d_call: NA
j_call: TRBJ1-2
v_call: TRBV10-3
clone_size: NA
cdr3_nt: TGTGCCATCAGTGACTCCAGGGTTACATTCGACTATGGCTACACCTTC
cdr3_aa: CAISDSRVTFDYGYTF

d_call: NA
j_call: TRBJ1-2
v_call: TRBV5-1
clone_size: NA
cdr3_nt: TGCGCCAGCAGCTTGGGGCAGGCTGGCTACACCTTC
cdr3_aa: CASSLGQAGYTF

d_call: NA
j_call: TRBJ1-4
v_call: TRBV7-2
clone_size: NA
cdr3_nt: TGTGCCAGCAGCTTAGGAGGGTCTTGGTCTGAAAAACTGTTTTTT
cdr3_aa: CASSLGGSWSEKLFF

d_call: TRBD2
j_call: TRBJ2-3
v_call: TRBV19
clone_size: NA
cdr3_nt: TGTGCCAGTAGTGGTCGACGTAACGGGACTAGCGGGATCGTTCCAGATACGCAGTATTTT
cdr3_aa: CASSGRRNGTSGIVPDTQYF

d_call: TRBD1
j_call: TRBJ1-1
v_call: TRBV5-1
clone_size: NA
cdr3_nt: TGCGCCAGCAGCTCTGGACAGGATAACACTGAAGCTTTCTTT
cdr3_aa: CASSSGQDNTEAFF

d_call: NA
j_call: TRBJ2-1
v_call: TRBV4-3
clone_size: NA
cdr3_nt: TGCGCCAGCAGCCAAGATCTCTCTAGGGGAAGCTCCTACAATGAGCAGTTCTTC
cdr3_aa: CASSQDLSRGSSYNEQFF

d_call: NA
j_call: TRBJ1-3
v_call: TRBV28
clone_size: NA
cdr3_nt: TGTGCCAGCAGTTTTTCCCGAAACACCATATATTTT
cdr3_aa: CASSFSRNTIYF

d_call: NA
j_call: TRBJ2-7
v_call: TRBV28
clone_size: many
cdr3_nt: TGTGCCAGCAGTTTATCAGGGATCTGGCAGTACTTC
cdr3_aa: CASSLSGIWQYF

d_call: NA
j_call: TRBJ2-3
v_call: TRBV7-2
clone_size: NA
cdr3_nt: TGTGCCAGCAGCTTATCGGTTACTAGCACAGATACGCAGTATTTT
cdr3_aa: CASSLSVTSTDTQYF

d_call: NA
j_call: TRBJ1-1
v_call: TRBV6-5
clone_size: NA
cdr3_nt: TGTGCCAGCTCAAGGAGGGTCGGAGACACTGAAGCTTTCTTT
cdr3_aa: CASSRRVGDTEAFF

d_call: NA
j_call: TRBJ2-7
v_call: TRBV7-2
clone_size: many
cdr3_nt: TGTGCCAGCAGCTTAGCAAAGGGGAAGCAGTACTTC
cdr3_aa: CASSLAKGKQYF

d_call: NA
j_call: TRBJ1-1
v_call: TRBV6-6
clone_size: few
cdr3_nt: TGTGCCAGCATCGGGGGGCTTTACACTGAAGCTTTCTTT
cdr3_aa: CASIGGLYTEAFF

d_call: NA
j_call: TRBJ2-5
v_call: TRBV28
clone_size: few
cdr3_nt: TGTGCCAGCAGTCGCGGGACACTAGAGACCCAGTACTTC
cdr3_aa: CASSRGTLETQYF

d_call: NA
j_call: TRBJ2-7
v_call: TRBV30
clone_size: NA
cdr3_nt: TGTGCCTCGACTGGGGGGACTGGAACCTACGAGCAGTACTTC
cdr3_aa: CASTGGTGTYEQYF

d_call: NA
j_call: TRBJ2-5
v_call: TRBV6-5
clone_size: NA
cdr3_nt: TGTGCCAGCAGTTGGGGCGGGAAAGAGACCCAGTACTTC
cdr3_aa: CASSWGGKETQYF

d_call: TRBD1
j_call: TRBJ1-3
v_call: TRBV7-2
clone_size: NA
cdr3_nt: TGTGCCAGCAGCTTAACAGGGGTTGGAAACACCATATATTTT
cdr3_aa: CASSLTGVGNTIYF

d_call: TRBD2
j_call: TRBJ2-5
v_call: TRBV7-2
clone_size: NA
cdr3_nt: TGTGCCAGCAGCCTCACCCCCGCGGGACTAGCGGTGAAAGAGACCCAGTACTTC
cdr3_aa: CASSLTPAGLAVKETQYF

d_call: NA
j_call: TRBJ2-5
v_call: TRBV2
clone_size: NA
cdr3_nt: TGTGCCAGCAGTTTAGGAGTTGGTAAAGGAGGGGAGACCCAGTACTTC
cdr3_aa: CASSLGVGKGGETQYF

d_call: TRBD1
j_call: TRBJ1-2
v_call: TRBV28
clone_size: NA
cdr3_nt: TGTGCCAGCAGTTTATTTGACAGGGGCGGCTACACCTTC
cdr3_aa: CASSLFDRGGYTF

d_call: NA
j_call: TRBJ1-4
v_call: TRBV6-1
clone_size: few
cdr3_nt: TGTGCCAGCAGTGGTGGACGGTGGAATGAAAAACTGTTTTTT
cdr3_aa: CASSGGRWNEKLFF

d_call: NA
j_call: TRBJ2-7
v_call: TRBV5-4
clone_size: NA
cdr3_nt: TGTGCCAGCAGCGCTCCGGGCGAGGCCTACGAGCAGTACTTC
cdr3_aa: CASSAPGEAYEQYF

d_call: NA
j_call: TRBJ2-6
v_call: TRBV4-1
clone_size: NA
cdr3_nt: TGCGCCAGCAGCCAGACCGGAGGGGCCAACGTCCTGACTTTC
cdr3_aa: CASSQTGGANVLTF

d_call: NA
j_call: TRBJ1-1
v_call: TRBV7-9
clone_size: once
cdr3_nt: TGTGCCAGCAGCTTTCCTAATGGGGCAGGGAACACTGAAGCTTTCTTT
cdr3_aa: CASSFPNGAGNTEAFF

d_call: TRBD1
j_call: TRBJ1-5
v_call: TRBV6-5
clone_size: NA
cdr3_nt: TGTGCCAGCAGTTACGATAACAGGGGGTCTCCGCATTTT
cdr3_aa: CASSYDNRGSPHF

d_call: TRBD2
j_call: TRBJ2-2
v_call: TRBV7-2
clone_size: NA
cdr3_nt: TGTGCCAGCAGCTTAAAGCGGGGTTCCACCGGGGAGCTGTTTTTT
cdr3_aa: CASSLKRGSTGELFF

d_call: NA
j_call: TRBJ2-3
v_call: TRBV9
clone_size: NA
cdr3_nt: TGTGCCAGCAGCCTAGGGGGGTATGGCACAGATACGCAGTATTTT
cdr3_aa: CASSLGGYGTDTQYF

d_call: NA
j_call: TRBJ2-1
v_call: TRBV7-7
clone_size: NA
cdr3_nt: TGTGCTAGCAGACTAGCATCGTCGGACAGGGTAGCTAGTTACAATGAGCAGTTCTTC
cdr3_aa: CASRLASSDRVASYNEQFF